This T cell receptor (beta chain) comes out of a study of blood T cells in healthy people across ages. This clonotype occurred a few times. The authors ran a second PCR of 7 to 11 cycles using a sample-barcoded 5' primer and a J-beta primer mix. MiXCR, applied by TCRdb to the 5' RACE reads, yields one record per CDR3 protein. The data hold approximately 800,000 distinct CDR3 sequences, with 25% observed a single time. Germline V gene lookup returns CDR1 SQVTM and CDR2 ANQGSEA. The junction had 6 bases not matched to a gene; V was cut back by 6 bases and J by 0 bases. The length of the CDR3 is 15 residues. This sample also appeared in a second study, on T cells of mothers and their children.

The sequencing input was blood. The V and J genes are TRBV29-1 and TRBJ1-4; 8 bases align to TRBD1. The receptor comes from a boy aged 5-17 years in good health. CDR3 protein: CSVTGQETTNEKLFF. In DNA, the CDR3 is TGCAGCGTCACGGGACAGGAAACAACTAATGAAAAACTGTTTTTT.